The 9 T cell receptor beta chains below were found in one sample sequenced in a study of T cells in Graves' hyperthyroidism and ophthalmopathy. Amplification yielded TCR beta CDR3 regions, with RNA transcripts as the source. The study used the HTBI primer set for a first-round RT-PCR of the TCR CDR3. A single record per CDR3 protein comes from TCRdb applying MiXCR to the multiplex PCR reads. The sample records approximately 410,000 distinct CDR3 sequences, roughly 15% being singletons. Sequences were obtained from blood. The receptors stem from a woman aged 18 to 35 with Graves' hyperthyroidism.

For this clonotype: This could be a read error, since a much larger clone is one nucleotide away. The chain carries TRBV2 and TRBJ2-7, with 11 bases lining up with TRBD2. The CDR3 runs to 15 residues. From germline, CDR1 is SNHLY and CDR2 FYNNEI. The CDR3 region has the DNA TGTGCCAGCAGTACCGCGACTAGCGGGACTTACGAGCGGTACTTC. As protein: CASSTATSGTYERYF.

As regards this clonotype: Compared with germline, one end of the junction differs, possibly owing to a read error. This rearrangement joins TRBV7-2 to TRBJ2-1; TRBD2 is a possible D gene (5 bases). The CDR3 runs to 17 residues. Per germline, CDR1 SGHTA and CDR2 FQGNSA. This chain's CDR3 is CASSLVLTGSSYNKQFF. The CDR3 bases are TGTGCCAGCAGCTTAGTTCTGACGGGAAGCTCCTACAATAAGCAGTTCTTC.

This clonotype showed up just a few times. The chain combines TRBV6-1 with TRBJ1-6; weak D call: TRBD1 (6 bases). CDR3 length: 18 amino acids. CDR1 is MNHNS and CDR2 is SASEGT in the germline V gene. V lost 5 bases and J lost 8, with 25 bases in between. The CDR3 DNA sequence: TGTGCCAGCAGTACCCCCAGGGGCCCAAAAGGAGTACATTCACCCCTCCACTTT. Encoded protein: CASSTPRGPKGVHSPLHF.

This clonotype was recorded a few times. The V call is TRBV20-1, the J call TRBJ2-5; 9 bases map to TRBD1. V lost 3 bases and J lost 3; bases outside the gene matches: 5. From germline, CDR1 is DFQATT and CDR2 SNEGSKA (reference sequence). The CDR3 covers 14 residues. Here the CDR3 reads CSASPGQGKETQYF. For the CDR3, the DNA is TGCAGTGCTAGCCCGGGACAGGGTAAAGAGACCCAGTACTTC.

This clonotype was seen at least ten times. The rearrangement joins TRBV28 to TRBJ2-1; 7 positions agree with TRBD2. The CDR3 spans 16 residues. After removal of 7 bases from V and 0 bases from J, the junction contained 9 bases not matched to a gene. Germline CDR1 MDHEN, CDR2 SYDVKM. The chain's CDR3 is CASNLGEGSSYNEQFF. The CDR3 DNA reads TGTGCCAGCAATTTGGGGGAGGGCTCCTCCTACAATGAGCAGTTCTTC.

This clonotype has ten or more counts. This sequence joins TRBV4-1 and TRBJ1-4; D is unclear. V lost 4 bases to trimming and J lost 8 bases, with 14 bases between them. Germline CDR1 reads MGHRA; CDR2 reads YSYEKL. The CDR3 totals 14 residues. The CDR3 reads CASSPGPGIEKLFF. In DNA form, the CDR3 reads TGCGCCAGCAGCCCCGGACCGGGAATCGAAAAACTGTTTTTT.

The gene calls are TRBV18 and TRBJ2-5; 7 bases line up with TRBD1. The CDR3 sequence is 14 residues long. Unmatched junction bases numbered 7, after V lost 4 bases and J lost 5 bases. Germline V gene sequence: CDR1 KGHSH, CDR2 LQKENI. The CDR3 sequence: CASSLQGSQETQYF. Here the CDR3 DNA reads TGTGCCAGCTCACTACAGGGGTCACAGGAGACCCAGTACTTC.

This clonotype was seen ten or more times. V gene TRBV29-1 combines with J gene TRBJ1-4; 9 bases align to TRBD1. The length of the CDR3 is 15 residues. Germline CDR1 and CDR2: SQVTM and ANQGSEA. Trimming removed 0 bases from V and 5 bases from J; junction bases left unmatched: 4. The CDR3 nucleotides read TGCAGCGTTGAAGATCAAGGGACAGGGAATGAAAAACTGTTTTTT. Translating it yields CSVEDQGTGNEKLFF.

The table lists this clonotype with many counts. V and J are TRBV7-2 and TRBJ2-1; 12 bases are shared with TRBD2. Germline loops: CDR1 SGHTA, CDR2 FQGNSA. The CDR3 covers 18 residues. The junction had 6 bases not matched to a gene; V was cut back by 1 base and J by 2 bases. The CDR3 coding sequence is TGTGCCAGCAGCTTAGGGACTAGCGGGATTGTGACCTACAATGAGCAGTTCTTC. Protein: CASSLGTSGIVTYNEQFF.